What follows are 22 T cell receptor beta chains derived from one specimen sequenced in a study of T cells after yellow fever vaccination. From the 5' RACE reads, TCRdb called clonotypes with MiXCR, one entry per CDR3 protein. Of 300,000 or so distinct CDR3 sequences listed, around 13% are singletons. The specimen comprised CD4+ T cells sorted from PBMCs, sampled 45 days after the yellow fever booster vaccination. Receptors were obtained from a man under 40 who received the YFV17D yellow fever vaccine.

This clonotype came up many times. V gene TRBV5-1 combines with J gene TRBJ2-1; D is uncertain. The CDR3 runs to 14 residues. Germline CDR1 reads SGHRS; CDR2 reads YFSETQ. The germline V and J ends were trimmed by 6 bases and 0 bases, with 10 bases remaining between them. As DNA, the CDR3 is TGCGCCAGCACCGCGGATCCCTCCTACAATGAGCAGTTCTTC. This encodes CASTADPSYNEQFF.

The chain couples TRBV5-1 to TRBJ2-4; 12 nucleotides line up with TRBD2. Germline CDR1 SGHRS, CDR2 YFSETQ. The CDR3 length is 15 residues. The junction had 9 bases not matched to a gene; V was cut back by 5 bases and J by 9 bases. The CDR3 coding sequence is TGCGCCAGCAGTAAGACTAGCGGGGGAGAGGGCATTCAGTACTTC. Protein product: CASSKTSGGEGIQYF.

This clonotype appeared a few times. This sequence joins TRBV7-2 and TRBJ2-7, with D possibly TRBD2 on 6 matching bases. The CDR3 has 14 amino acids. Deletions cut 1 base from V and 6 bases from J, with 13 bases between. Per germline, CDR1 SGHTA and CDR2 FQGNSA. This chain's CDR3 is CASSLEVGRREQYF. Here the CDR3 DNA reads TGTGCCAGCAGCTTAGAGGTCGGGAGACGCGAGCAGTACTTC.

The chain employs TRBV10-3 and TRBJ2-7; D is unresolved. Germline assignment: CDR1 ENHRY and CDR2 SYGVKD. The CDR3 consists of 11 residues. V lost 4 bases, J lost 5 bases, and 6 bases lay in between. CDR3 region: CAISGVNEQYF. As DNA, the CDR3 is TGTGCCATCAGTGGCGTCAACGAGCAGTACTTC.

This clonotype showed up just a few times. The chain has TRBV10-3 and TRBJ2-7; weak D call: TRBD1 (6 bases). The V end lost 4 bases, the J end lost 2 bases, and 12 bases lay between the germline ends. Germline assignment: CDR1 ENHRY and CDR2 SYGVKD. The length of the CDR3 is 14 residues. The CDR3 bases are TGTGCCATCAGTGGGACAGAAACCACCTACGAGCAGTACTTC. Encoded protein: CAISGTETTYEQYF.

This clonotype was counted at least ten times. The chain couples TRBV12-3 or TRBV12-4 to TRBJ2-7; 12 bases are a match to TRBD2. V trimming: 4 bases; J trimming: 4 bases; junction bases outside the gene matches: 5. The CDR3 contains 15 residues. The CDR3 sequence is CASSSPTSGSYEQYF. Here the CDR3 DNA reads TGTGCCAGCAGTTCCCCGACTAGCGGGAGTTACGAGCAGTACTTC.

The chain joins TRBV18 to TRBJ2-5; TRBD2 aligns across 11 bases. From germline, CDR1 is KGHSH and CDR2 LQKENI. V dropped 3 bases and J dropped 3; count of bases not matched to a gene: 0. This CDR3 contains 14 residues. CDR3: CASSPGLAEETQYF. The DNA of the CDR3 is TGTGCCAGCTCACCGGGACTAGCGGAAGAGACCCAGTACTTC.

This chain links TRBV28 with TRBJ2-7, with a tentative D call TRBD2 (7 bases). Trimming removed 10 bases from V and 3 bases from J, with 19 bases in between. The V gene's germline CDR1 is MDHEN and CDR2 SYDVKM. There are 14 residues in the CDR3. The CDR3 DNA reads as TGTGCCACCCAAACCGGGGGGCGGTTCTACGAGCAGTACTTC. This codes for CATQTGGRFYEQYF.

This clonotype was counted only a few times. The chain links TRBV28 to TRBJ2-1; TRBD1 might be the D (6 bases). CDR3 length: 15 amino acids. Germline V gives CDR1 MDHEN, CDR2 SYDVKM. Between the trimmed V and J ends, which lost 6 bases and 2 bases, there was a span of 14 bases. CDR3 bases: TGTGCCAGCAGCCCACAGGGCTTTGCCTACAATGAGCAGTTCTTC. Protein product: CASSPQGFAYNEQFF.

This clonotype turned up a few times. This chain uses TRBV4-3 with TRBJ2-2; D could derive from TRBD1 or TRBD2 (7 bases each). Trimming shortened V by 4 bases and J by 3 bases, and 12 bases separated the two germline ends. The CDR3 totals 15 residues. Germline V lookup: CDR1 LGHNA, CDR2 YSLEER. In DNA form, the CDR3 reads TGCGCCAGCAGCCTTCAGGGGGGGGACACCGGGGAGCTGTTTTTT. Translating gives CASSLQGGDTGELFF.

The rearrangement uses TRBV9 and TRBJ2-1; TRBD2 matches at 10 bases. Germline CDR1 and CDR2: SGDLS and YYNGEE. V shed 1 base, J shed 6 bases, and the junction held 4 bases outside the gene matches. This CDR3 is built from 15 residues. In nucleotides, the CDR3 is TGTGCCAGCAGCGTATCGGCTAGCGGGGGCAATGAGCAGTTCTTC. Amino acid sequence: CASSVSASGGNEQFF.

This chain joins TRBV5-4 and TRBJ2-1; D not resolved. The V gene lost 5 bases and the J gene lost 5 bases, with 17 bases spanning the gap. The CDR3 sequence is 15 residues long. CDR1 SGHNT and CDR2 YYREEE come from the germline V gene (reference sequence). The CDR3 loop is CASSSDPGPNNEQFF. The DNA of the CDR3 is TGTGCCAGCAGTTCGGACCCCGGGCCCAACAATGAGCAGTTCTTC. Together with reference TRBV5-4 and TRBJ2-1, the CDR3 gives the full variable domain: ETGVTQSPTHLIKTRGQQVTLRCSSQSGHNTVSWYQQALGQGPQFIFQYYREEENGRGNFPPRFSGLQFPNYSSELNVNALELDDSALYLCASSSDPGPNNEQFFGPGTRLTVL.

This clonotype has a handful of counts. This chain uses TRBV12-5 with TRBJ2-3; D possibly corresponds to TRBD2 (5 bases). In germline, CDR1 is LGHNT, CDR2 FRNRAP. The CDR3 is made up of 14 amino acids. Trimming stripped 5 bases from V and 3 bases from J, with 12 bases between. CDR3 amino acids: CASGSGPGTDTQYF. The CDR3, as DNA: TGTGCTAGTGGTAGCGGTCCCGGTACAGATACGCAGTATTTT.

V is TRBV20-1 and J is TRBJ2-2, with D uncertain. Germline CDR1 and CDR2: DFQATT and SNEGSKA (reference sequence). The germline V and J ends were trimmed by 7 bases and 0 bases, with 9 bases remaining between them. CDR3 size: 13 residues. CDR3 in DNA: TGCAGTGTGTGGGCCGCGAACACCGGGGAGCTGTTTTTT. Translation: CSVWAANTGELFF.

Details on this clonotype: At one boundary the junction diverges from the germline segment, which might be a read error. The chain is built from TRBV29-1 and TRBJ2-1; the D gene is possibly TRBD1 (6 bases). This CDR3 has 10 amino acids. The germline gives CDR1 SQVTM, CDR2 ANQGSEA. CDR3 sequence: CSVRDPGASF. The CDR3 nucleotides are TGCAGCGTTCGGGATCCAGGGGCCTCTTTC.

The chain carries TRBV20-1 and TRBJ2-4; D may be TRBD1 (6 bases). CDR3 length equals 14 residues. CDR1 is DFQATT and CDR2 is SNEGSKA in the germline V gene (reference sequence). Trimming stripped 5 bases from V and 8 bases from J, with 19 bases between. This CDR3 is CSAPKTEQGYIQYF. In DNA form, the CDR3 reads TGCAGTGCTCCGAAAACGGAACAGGGTTACATTCAGTACTTC.

This clonotype was seen at least ten times. The chain combines TRBV7-2 with TRBJ2-7; 12 bases align to TRBD2. Germline V CDR1 and CDR2: SGHTA, FQGNSA. The CDR3 loop spans 15 amino acids. The junction had 8 bases not matched to a gene; V was cut back by 5 bases and J by 6 bases. The CDR3 is CASSLLAGGPSEQYF. The DNA of the CDR3 is TGTGCCAGCAGCCTCCTAGCGGGAGGGCCCTCCGAGCAGTACTTC.

The chain recombines TRBV9 with TRBJ2-7; 7 bases agree with TRBD2. The CDR3 contains 16 residues. After removal of 4 bases from V and 0 bases from J, the junction contained 10 bases not matched to a gene. Germline CDR1 SGDLS, CDR2 YYNGEE. This CDR3 is CASSPGGSASSYEQYF. The CDR3 region has the DNA TGTGCCAGCAGCCCCGGGGGGAGCGCGAGCTCCTACGAGCAGTACTTC.

This clonotype was observed a few times. J is TRBJ2-1 and V is TRBV5-5; the match to TRBD2 covers 11 bases. The CDR3 is made up of 15 amino acids. J was trimmed by 9 bases and V by 5 bases; bases with no gene match: 10. The V gene's germline CDR1 is SGHKS and CDR2 YYEKEE (reference sequence). CDR3 bases: TGTGCCAGCAGGCGACCGGGACTAGCGGCTCGTGAGCAGTTCTTC. Residues: CASRRPGLAAREQFF.

This clonotype was counted between two and nine times. CDR3 sequence (DNA): TGTGCCAGCTCAGGGTGGAGACAAGAGACCCAGTACTTC. Amino acids: CASSGWRQETQYF. J is TRBJ2-5 and V is TRBV18; D ambiguous. The CDR3 is made up of 13 amino acids. In germline, CDR1 is KGHSH, CDR2 LQKENI. Trimming took 5 bases from V and 2 from J, leaving 9 bases between them.

For this clonotype: At one end, the junction sequence differs from germline, possibly due to a read error. The chain carries TRBV10-2 and TRBJ1-5; D ambiguous. CDR3 length: 13 amino acids. Germline CDR1 WSHSY, CDR2 SAAADI. The chain's CDR3 is CASSEFSNQPQHF. The CDR3 DNA reads as TGCGCAAGCAGTGAGTTCTCCAATCAGCCCCAGCATTTT.

CDR3 protein: CASSFTATNNQPQHF. The CDR3 DNA reads as TGTGCCAGCAGCTTTACGGCGACCAACAATCAGCCCCAGCATTTT. The chain joins TRBV11-2 to TRBJ1-5; D is unclear. In germline, CDR1 is SGHAT, CDR2 FQNNGV. V was clipped by 3 bases and J by 3 bases, with 12 bases between them. The CDR3 runs 15 residues.